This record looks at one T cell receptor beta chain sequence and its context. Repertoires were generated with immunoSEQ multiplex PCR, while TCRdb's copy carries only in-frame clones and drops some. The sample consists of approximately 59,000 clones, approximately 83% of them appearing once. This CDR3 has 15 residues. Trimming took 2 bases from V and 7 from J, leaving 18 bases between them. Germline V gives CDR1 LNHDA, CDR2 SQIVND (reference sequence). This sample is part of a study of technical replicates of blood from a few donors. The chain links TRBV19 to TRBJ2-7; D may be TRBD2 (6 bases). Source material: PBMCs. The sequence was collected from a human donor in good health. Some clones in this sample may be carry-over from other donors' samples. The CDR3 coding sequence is TGTGCCAGTAGTATATTCACTTCGGGAGTACAGGAGCAGTACTTC. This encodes CASSIFTSGVQEQYF.